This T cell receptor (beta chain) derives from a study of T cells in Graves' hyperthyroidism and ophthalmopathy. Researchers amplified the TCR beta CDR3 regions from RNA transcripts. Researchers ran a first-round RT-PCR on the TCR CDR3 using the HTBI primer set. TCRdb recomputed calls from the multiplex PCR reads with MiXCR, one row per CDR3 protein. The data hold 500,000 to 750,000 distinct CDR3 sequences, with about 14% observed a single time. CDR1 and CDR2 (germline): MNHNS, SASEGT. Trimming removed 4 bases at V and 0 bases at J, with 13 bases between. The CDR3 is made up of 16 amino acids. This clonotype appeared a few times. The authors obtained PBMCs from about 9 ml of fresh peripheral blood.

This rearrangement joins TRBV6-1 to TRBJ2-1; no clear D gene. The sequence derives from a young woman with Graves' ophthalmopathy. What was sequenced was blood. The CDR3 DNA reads TGTGCCAGCAGTGTGGATGGCACAAACTCCTACAATGAGCAGTTCTTC. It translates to CASSVDGTNSYNEQFF.